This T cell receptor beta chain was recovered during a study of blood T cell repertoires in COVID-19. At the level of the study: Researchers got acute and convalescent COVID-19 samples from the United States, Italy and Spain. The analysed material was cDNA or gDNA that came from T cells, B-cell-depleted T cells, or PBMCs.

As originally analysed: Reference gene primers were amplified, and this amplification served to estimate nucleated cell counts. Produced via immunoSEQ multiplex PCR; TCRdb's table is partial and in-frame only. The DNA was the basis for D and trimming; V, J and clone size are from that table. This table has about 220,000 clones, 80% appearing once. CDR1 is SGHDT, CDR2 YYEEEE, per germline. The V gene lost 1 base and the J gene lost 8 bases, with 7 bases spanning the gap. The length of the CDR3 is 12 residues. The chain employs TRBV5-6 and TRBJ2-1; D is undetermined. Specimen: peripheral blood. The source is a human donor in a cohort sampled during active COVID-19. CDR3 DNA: TGTGCCAGCAGCTTGATGAGAGATGAGCAGTTCTTC. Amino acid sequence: CASSLMRDEQFF.